The 29 T cell receptor beta chains reported below all come from one sample, sequenced in a study of blood T cell repertoires in COVID-19. Profiling relied on immunoSEQ multiplex PCR, and the TCRdb table lists in-frame clones only, not all of them. The sample carries about 150,000 clones, over 85% recorded once. Sequencing was carried out using peripheral blood. These receptors originate from a human donor in a cohort sampled during active COVID-19.

Details on this clone: The sample holds other DNA sequences that translate to the same CDR3. The chain joins TRBV5-1 to TRBJ1-2, with D unresolved. The CDR3 length is 14 residues. V lost 2 bases and J 2 bases, leaving 10 bases between the germline ends. The germline V gene has CDR1 SGHRS and CDR2 YFSETQ. CDR3 bases: TGCGCCAGCAGCTTAGACCCAGGCAACTATGGCTACACCTTC. The encoded protein is CASSLDPGNYGYTF.

V usage is TRBV11-2 and J usage is TRBJ2-5, with a weak D call TRBD2 (6 bases). The V gene's germline CDR1 is SGHAT and CDR2 FQNNGV. The CDR3 is made up of 16 amino acids. Deletions cut 4 bases from V and 1 base from J, with 16 bases between. Here the CDR3 reads CASSSGDASLQETQYF. CDR3 nucleotides: TGTGCCAGCAGCTCGGGGGACGCTTCGCTCCAAGAGACCCAGTACTTC.

V gene TRBV11-2 combines with J gene TRBJ1-3; D remains unclear. This CDR3 is 17 amino acids long. Germline assignment: CDR1 SGHAT and CDR2 FQNNGV. Trimming cost V 0 bases and J 4 bases, with 16 bases left between them. CDR3 residues: CASSLEGLEGTGNTIYF. CDR3 sequence (DNA): TGTGCCAGCAGCTTAGAGGGTTTAGAGGGAACGGGAAACACCATATATTTT.

The V call is TRBV2, the J call TRBJ2-3; a possible D gene is TRBD1 (5 bases). This CDR3 spans 15 amino acids. CDR1 is SNHLY and CDR2 is FYNNEI in the germline V gene. The ends were cut back, 2 bases at V and 3 bases at J, with 12 bases in the middle. CDR3 sequence: CASSEMWGPTDTQYF. DNA of the CDR3: TGTGCCAGCAGTGAAATGTGGGGCCCGACAGATACGCAGTATTTT.

This clone was detected once. The chain carries TRBV5-1 and TRBJ1-1, with 8 bases aligning to TRBD1. The CDR3 has 16 residues. The germline gives CDR1 SGHRS, CDR2 YFSETQ. With V trimmed by 2 bases and J by 1 base, 7 bases remained unmatched. The DNA of the CDR3 is TGCGCCAGCAGCTTAAACAGGGGGGTTTCGAACACTGAAGCTTTCTTT. This codes for CASSLNRGVSNTEAFF. Full variable domain (outside the CDR3, taken from reference TRBV5-1 and TRBJ1-1): KAGVTQTPRYLIKTRGQQVTLSCSPISGHRSVSWYQQTPGQGLQFLFEYFSETQRNKGNFPGRFSGRQFSNSRSEMNVSTLELGDSALYLCASSLNRGVSNTEAFFGQGTRLTVV.

The chain links TRBV2 to TRBJ2-1; 16 nucleotides align to TRBD2. V lost 0 bases, J lost 2 bases, and 4 bases stayed unmatched. This CDR3 is 19 amino acids long. CDR1 and CDR2 (germline): SNHLY, FYNNEI. The CDR3 DNA sequence: TGTGCCAGCAGTGAAGCGGGGACTAGCGGGGGGGCCCCCTACAATGAGCAGTTCTTC. Its protein product is CASSEAGTSGGAPYNEQFF.

This sequence joins TRBV29-1 and TRBJ1-1, with D tentatively TRBD1 (5 bases). Trimming took 6 bases from V and 0 from J, leaving 14 bases between them. CDR3 length equals 14 residues. Germline assignment: CDR1 SQVTM and CDR2 ANQGSEA. The CDR3 sequence is CSVVFSGLNTEAFF. Written as DNA, the CDR3 is TGCAGCGTGGTCTTTTCAGGGCTGAACACTGAAGCTTTCTTT.

The chain joins TRBV6-5 to TRBJ2-3, with 8 bases matching TRBD1. Per the germline V gene, CDR1 is MNHEY and CDR2 is SVGAGI. The CDR3 is 14 residues long. The junction had 8 bases not matched to a gene; V was cut back by 6 bases and J by 6 bases. CDR3 coding DNA: TGTGCCAGCAGAATAAACAGGGGGGACGATACGCAGTATTTT. It encodes CASRINRGDDTQYF.

The rearrangement links TRBV5-4 to TRBJ1-3; possibly TRBD1 for D (6 bases). CDR3 length: 14 residues. V shed 1 base and J shed 4 bases, with 9 bases lying between them. Germline values: CDR1 SGHNT, CDR2 YYREEE (reference sequence). CDR3 nucleotides: TGTGCCAGCAGCTTGACAGGGTCAGGAAACACCATATATTTT. The encoded protein is CASSLTGSGNTIYF.

This chain joins TRBV19 and TRBJ2-1, with D unresolved. Germline CDR1 is LNHDA and CDR2 is SQIVND (reference sequence). CDR3 size: 14 residues. V dropped 2 bases and J dropped 5 bases, with 10 bases sitting between them. The CDR3, as DNA: TGTGCCAGTAGTATACAGGTATCGGACAATGAGCAGTTCTTC. It translates to CASSIQVSDNEQFF. The full variable domain, its missing parts supplied by reference TRBV19 and TRBJ2-1, is DGGITQSPKYLFRKEGQNVTLSCEQNLNHDAMYWYRQDPGQGLRLIYYSQIVNDFQKGDIAEGYSVSREKKESFPLTVTSAQKNPTAFYLCASSIQVSDNEQFFGPGTRLTVL.

The chain joins TRBV29-1 to TRBJ1-5, with D tentatively TRBD1 (6 bases). Trimming took 4 bases from V and 4 from J, leaving 14 bases between them. The CDR3 totals 14 residues. The germline V gene encodes CDR1 SQVTM and CDR2 ANQGSEA. The CDR3 sequence: CSVGSGVRNQPQHF. CDR3 in DNA: TGCAGCGTTGGGTCAGGGGTCAGAAATCAGCCCCAGCATTTT.

The V call is TRBV6-5, the J call TRBJ1-1; tentatively, D is TRBD1 (5 bases). The CDR3 extends over 13 amino acids. From germline, CDR1 is MNHEY and CDR2 SVGAGI. V was shortened by 6 bases and J by 11 bases, with 19 bases between the two germline ends. The CDR3 region is CASRSDWGKRAFF. The CDR3, as DNA: TGTGCCAGCAGATCCGACTGGGGCAAACGGGCTTTCTTT.

The chain couples TRBV6-1 to TRBJ2-1; 10 bases agree with TRBD2. Germline V gives CDR1 MNHNS, CDR2 SASEGT. J lost 8 bases, V lost 2 bases, and 3 bases had no gene match. The CDR3 runs to 14 residues. The CDR3 DNA sequence: TGTGCCAGCAGTGAAAGCGGGGGGGCAGATGAGCAGTTCTTC. This encodes CASSESGGADEQFF.

This rearrangement joins TRBV5-5 to TRBJ1-1, with D possibly being TRBD1 (6 bases). This CDR3 contains 13 residues. Trimming cost V 4 bases and J 1 base, with 8 bases left between them. Germline values: CDR1 SGHKS, CDR2 YYEKEE (reference sequence). Here the CDR3 reads CASSVQGNTEAFF. CDR3 nucleotides: TGTGCCAGCAGCGTACAGGGGAACACTGAAGCTTTCTTT.

The chain has TRBV7-9 and TRBJ2-7; 10 nucleotides line up with TRBD2. V shed 1 base and J 0 bases; nucleotides not matched to a gene: 6. This CDR3 region has 17 residues. CDR1 and CDR2 from the germline V gene are SEHNR and FQNEAQ (reference sequence). The CDR3 nucleotides are TGTGCCAGCAGCTTAGGGGAAACTAGCGGGGCCTCCTACGAGCAGTACTTC. Protein product: CASSLGETSGASYEQYF.

The V and J genes are TRBV18 and TRBJ1-3; 7 bases fit TRBD1. Looked up from germline, CDR1 is KGHSH and CDR2 is LQKENI. This CDR3 spans 14 amino acids. V dropped 1 base and J dropped 5; count of bases not matched to a gene: 2. CDR3 in amino acids: CASSPRDSRNTIYF. DNA of the CDR3: TGTGCCAGCTCACCACGGGACAGTAGAAACACCATATATTTT.

The chain couples TRBV7-9 to TRBJ2-1; possible D gene TRBD1, 6 bases. The germline gives CDR1 SEHNR, CDR2 FQNEAQ (reference sequence). Trimming removed 1 base from V and 4 bases from J, with 17 bases in between. There are 17 residues in the CDR3. The CDR3 spells CASSLVLGQGIYNEQFF. The DNA for the CDR3 is TGTGCCAGCAGCTTAGTTTTAGGGCAGGGGATATACAATGAGCAGTTCTTC.

The count of this clone is one. The J gene is TRBJ1-6, the V gene TRBV7-3; D is unclear. The CDR3 runs to 17 residues. V was cut by 1 base and J by 0 bases, with 10 bases left in between. Germline V gene sequence: CDR1 SGHTA, CDR2 FQGTGA. The DNA for the CDR3 is TGTGCCAGCAGCTTAAATCCCCGGAGCTCCTATAATTCACCCCTCCACTTT. It translates to CASSLNPRSSYNSPLHF.

In nucleotides, the CDR3 is TGTGCCAGCAGCTGGGGGTGGGACATCAATTCACCCCTCCACTTT. This encodes CASSWGWDINSPLHF. V usage is TRBV7-2 and J usage is TRBJ1-6; possible D gene TRBD1, 6 bases. Trimming removed 4 bases from V and 7 bases from J, with 14 bases in between. Germline CDR1 SGHTA, CDR2 FQGNSA. The CDR3 has 15 amino acids.

V is TRBV19 and J is TRBJ2-3; tentatively, D is TRBD2 (6 bases). Between the trimmed V and J ends, which lost 8 bases and 3 bases, there was a span of 15 bases. The V gene's germline CDR1 is LNHDA and CDR2 SQIVND (reference sequence). The CDR3 runs to 14 residues. This CDR3 is CASAVLGGTDTQYF. The CDR3 DNA sequence: TGTGCCAGTGCCGTCCTGGGGGGAACAGATACGCAGTATTTT.

This clone came up a few times. V and J are TRBV19 and TRBJ1-6, with D unresolved. Between the trimmed V and J ends, which lost 7 bases and 7 bases, there was a span of 11 bases. The CDR3 runs to 13 residues. CDR1 and CDR2 from the germline V gene are LNHDA and SQIVND (reference sequence). The CDR3 sequence: CASNELLNSPLHF. In DNA form, the CDR3 reads TGTGCCAGTAACGAACTCTTAAATTCACCCCTCCACTTT.

CDR3 in amino acids: CASSQDQGAIEKLFF. CDR3 bases: TGTGCCAGCAGCCAAGACCAGGGGGCGATTGAAAAACTGTTTTTT. V usage is TRBV4-2 and J usage is TRBJ1-4; 8 positions agree with TRBD1. V dropped 0 bases and J dropped 7; count of bases not matched to a gene: 4. This CDR3 region has 15 residues. Germline V gene lookup returns CDR1 LGHNA and CDR2 YNFKEQ.

The chain employs TRBV5-6 and TRBJ2-3; 14 bases agree with TRBD2. Germline V gene sequence: CDR1 SGHDT, CDR2 YYEEEE. After removal of 4 bases from V and 0 bases from J, the junction contained 7 bases not matched to a gene. This CDR3 region has 18 residues. The CDR3 coding sequence is TGTGCCAGCAGCAGGGGACTAGCGGGGGCCATTAGCACAGATACGCAGTATTTT. Protein product: CASSRGLAGAISTDTQYF.

The chain's CDR3 is CVRSLESPGLASPRLYEQYF. The CDR3 DNA sequence: TGTGTCAGAAGCTTAGAGTCGCCGGGACTGGCCTCTCCTAGACTCTACGAGCAGTACTTC. The chain couples TRBV7-5 to TRBJ2-7; the table's D call, TRBD2, has no DNA check behind it. TRBV7-5 is designated a pseudogene. The CDR3 loop spans 20 amino acids.

This clone showed up just a few times. The chain combines TRBV5-1 with TRBJ2-7; the D gene is possibly TRBD1 (5 bases). V was trimmed by 0 bases and J by 5 bases, leaving 6 bases between them. Germline CDR1 reads SGHRS; CDR2 reads YFSETQ. The CDR3 has 12 amino acids. The CDR3 sequence: CASSLGQNEQYF. CDR3 sequence (DNA): TGCGCCAGCAGCTTGGGACAGAACGAGCAGTACTTC. Complete variable domain (other parts from reference TRBV5-1 and TRBJ2-7): KAGVTQTPRYLIKTRGQQVTLSCSPISGHRSVSWYQQTPGQGLQFLFEYFSETQRNKGNFPGRFSGRQFSNSRSEMNVSTLELGDSALYLCASSLGQNEQYFGPGTRLTVT.

The gene calls are TRBV11-3 and TRBJ2-2; D unclear. CDR1 is SGHNT, CDR2 YENEEA, per germline. The CDR3 loop spans 13 amino acids. V lost 6 bases and J lost 1, with 6 bases in between. Here the CDR3 DNA reads TGTGCCAGCAGGGGCCGGAACACCGGGGAGCTGTTTTTT. Encoded protein: CASRGRNTGELFF.

The chain uses TRBV11-3 and TRBJ2-2; 7 bases line up with TRBD1. V was pared by 1 base and J by 11 bases, with 7 bases of the junction left unmatched. The CDR3 sequence is 14 residues long. The germline V gene encodes CDR1 SGHNT and CDR2 YENEEA. The DNA for the CDR3 is TGTGCCAGCAGCTTAGGGGACAGTAGCCCTGAGCTGTTTTTT. Residues: CASSLGDSSPELFF.

A single count supports this clone. The J gene is TRBJ1-1, the V gene TRBV5-1, with a tentative D call TRBD1 (6 bases). This CDR3 is 15 amino acids long. Looked up from germline, CDR1 is SGHRS and CDR2 is YFSETQ. With 0 bases removed from V and 1 base from J, the gap between germline ends came to 10 bases. The CDR3 DNA follows: TGCGCCAGCAGCTTGGCAGGGGTCGGGAACACTGAAGCTTTCTTT. Its translation: CASSLAGVGNTEAFF.

The V and J genes are TRBV2 and TRBJ1-3; 8 nucleotides match TRBD1. J lost 8 bases, V lost 6 bases, and 6 bases had no gene match. CDR3 length equals 13 residues. CDR1 and CDR2 (germline): SNHLY, FYNNEI. CDR3 loop: CASRGTGGDTIYF. CDR3 DNA: TGTGCCAGCAGGGGGACAGGAGGGGACACCATATATTTT. Complete variable domain (other parts from reference TRBV2 and TRBJ1-3): EPEVTQTPSHQVTQMGQEVILRCVPISNHLYFYWYRQILGQKVEFLVSFYNNEISEKSEIFDDQFSVERPDGSNFTLKIRSTKLEDSAMYFCASRGTGGDTIYFGEGSWLTVV.